This entry features one TCR beta chain sequence. Its antigen is not known. These data belong to a study of blood T cells in healthy people across ages. Study findings and constraints: Older age coincided with a roughly linear decline in TCR beta diversity per million T cells. Strong correlation was found linking TCR beta diversity to naive T cell percentage.

This CDR3 is 15 amino acids long. V lost 10 bases and J lost 3, with 16 bases in between. The germline V gene encodes CDR1 MDHEN and CDR2 SYDVKM. With a J-beta primer mix and a sample-barcoded 5' primer, a second PCR ran about 7 to 12 cycles. All cDNA molecules were each tagged by a template-switch adaptor with 12 random nucleotides. Each sample yielded at least 2.5 million CDR3-containing paired-end reads. TCRdb analysed the 5' RACE reads with MiXCR anew, one entry per CDR3 protein. The table has 600,000 to 850,000 distinct CDR3 sequences, 35% to 45% seen once. Sequences were obtained from blood. This TCR was recovered from a woman aged 55 to 70 in good health. V is TRBV28 and J is TRBJ2-6; possibly TRBD1 or TRBD2 for D (5 bases each). The DNA for the CDR3 is TGTGCCAACACCCCAGGGAGCATTGGGGCCAACGTCCTGACTTTC. Translation: CANTPGSIGANVLTF.